Following are 2 T cell receptor beta chains from one sample sequenced in a study of blood T cell repertoires in COVID-19. Measured with immunoSEQ multiplex PCR; TCRdb has only the in-frame clones, and not every one. The table lists 300,000 to 500,000 clones, 88% of them singletons. Sequencing input: PBMCs or T cells enriched from blood (not recorded which). The origin of the receptors is a woman younger than 45 with acute COVID-19.

The V and J genes are TRBV5-1 and TRBJ1-2; the D is unclear. The V gene's germline CDR1 is SGHRS and CDR2 YFSETQ. Trimming cost V 4 bases and J 1 base, with 11 bases left between them. This CDR3 region has 14 residues. The CDR3 sequence is CASSPEGNNYGYTF. DNA of the CDR3: TGCGCCAGCAGCCCTGAGGGCAATAACTATGGCTACACCTTC.

V is TRBV10-3 and J is TRBJ1-2; no firm D call. Per germline, CDR1 ENHRY and CDR2 SYGVKD. CDR3 length: 14 residues. Trimming stripped 0 bases from V and 4 bases from J, with 9 bases between. The CDR3 here is CAISESTGGYGYTF. CDR3 DNA: TGTGCCATCAGTGAGTCGACGGGAGGCTATGGCTACACCTTC.